This TCR beta chain was found in a study of blood T cells in healthy people across ages. V was clipped by 8 bases and J by 15 bases; unmatched bases: 3. CDR3 length: 10 residues. Germline assignment: CDR1 MDHEN and CDR2 SYDVKM. The study, taken as a whole, reports: Researchers judged that diversity estimates from one million T cells fell short of true values.

As regards this clonotype: Its antigen remains unknown.

With a J-beta primer mix and a sample-barcoded 5' primer, a second PCR ran 7 to 11 cycles. Per sample, CDR3-containing paired-end reads numbered at least 2.5 million. One entry per CDR3 protein results from TCRdb running MiXCR on the 5' RACE reads. The table has 800,000 to 950,000 distinct CDR3 sequences, almost 30% seen once; the top ten hold more than 8.5%. These data were also reused for a study on T cells of mothers and their children. From that report: Second-round PCR products received sample barcodes and 2-4 random nucleotides from the M1S primer. Thymic selection, a shaping force on TCR recombination output, acts similarly in related and unrelated pairs.

This rearrangement joins TRBV28 to TRBJ2-2, with TRBD1 identical over 10 bases. The sequenced sample consisted of blood. The sequence came from a woman aged 40 to 55 in good health. The chain's CDR3 is CASGQGVMFF. CDR3 DNA: TGTGCCAGCGGACAGGGGGTAATGTTTTTT.